This TCR beta chain was sequenced in a study of T-cell reconstitution after alpha-beta-depleted transplantation in children. The authors prepared the TCRbeta library with unique molecular identifiers. TCRdb redid the calling of the PCR reads with MiXCR, one entry per CDR3 protein. The table records around 370,000 distinct CDR3 sequences, 10% of them present only once. CDR3 length: 15 amino acids. V lost 4 bases, J lost 0 bases, and 5 bases stayed unmatched. Germline V lookup: CDR1 SGHRS, CDR2 YFSETQ. This clonotype was seen at least ten times. The clonotype originates from a human donor who donated a stem cell graft to a child with acute lymphoblastic leukemia. This sequence joins TRBV5-1 and TRBJ2-7, with TRBD2 identical over 9 bases. Sequenced here: PBMCs from the stem cell graft donor, sampled from the stem cell graft. Here the CDR3 DNA reads TGCGCCAGCAGCCGGACTAGCGCGGTCTCCTACGAGCAGTACTTC. The encoded protein is CASSRTSAVSYEQYF.